The entry below gives a single T cell receptor (beta chain) sequence along with its context. This clone's antigen is unknown. Base qualities were left out, and no much larger clone turns up one base away. At diagnosis, tumor, uninvolved tumor-adjacent lung and peripheral blood were collected and then preserved as a mix of FFPE and fresh-frozen material. For TCR repertoire profiling, blood samples were analyzed in the form of peripheral blood mononuclear cells. For CDR1 and CDR2, the germline V gene lists SNHLY and FYNNEI. V is pared back by 5 bases and J by 4 bases, with 3 bases lying between the germline termini. The CDR3 starts with the cysteine, ends with the phenylalanine, and has 11 residues. Of the read, only the CDR3 DNA is kept; its 33 bases are in frame from base 1. This sample stems from a study of T cells in localized non-small cell lung cancer (dated by TCRdb to between 2020 and 2021). Looking at the study overall: The study examined T cell repertoires in roughly 240 patients with early-stage NSCLC and compared tumors with uninvolved tumor-adjacent lungs. All 240 or so NSCLC patients in the cohort were treatment-naive and had localized lung tumors that were resected. Of the NSCLC patients, about 130 were male and some 97 were female, and the mean age was roughly 61 years. General conclusions and limits of the study: A median of roughly 58 of the top 100 tumor clones were detected in paired uninvolved adjacent lung, and approximately 28 of these tumor clones were also found among the top 100 clones of the paired uninvolved adjacent lung. Uninvolved tumor-adjacent lung showed the highest T cell clonality, higher than tumor, which suggests more focused antigenic responses in the uninvolved tumor-adjacent lung. Because of the exploratory design, TCR variables were selected using unadjusted p-values without false-discovery rate correction. Multi-region tumor sequencing was not performed, so intratumor heterogeneity could not be excluded. Higher blood T cell density associated with longer overall survival, while higher adjacent-lung clonality associated with shorter survival.

TCR beta CDR3 regions were sequenced from DNA using the immunoSEQ Assay. On the authors' methods: To compute T cell density, TCR beta template counts were normalized to usable DNA, which was estimated by amplifying housekeeping genes. Richness was estimated using the preseqR package, with extrapolation to 400,000 templates for PBMC samples and to 120,000 templates for tissue samples. Clonality was taken to be one minus Pielou's evenness. To identify tissue-enriched TCRs, differential abundance testing was run on productive amino-acid clonotypes with a minimum total count of 5 and an alpha of 0.1. The Jaccard Index and the Morisita Overlap Index were used to measure repertoire overlap between compartments. GLIPH clustered TCR beta CDR3s with public tetramer-defined viral CDR3s; viral motifs required at least three viral sequences plus V-gene enrichment. The immuneACCESS repertoire file appears here via TCRdb, limited to in-frame rearrangements. These files lack a portion of the clones; in checked studies, under half of the deficit traces to unresolved V genes, and the cause of the others is not known. That table is the source of V, J and clone size, and D and trimming were worked out from the DNA. Recorded for this sample are 20,000 to 30,000 clones; about 81% of them occurred a single time. The ten largest clonotypes hold roughly 4.5% of the sample.

This chain is built from TRBV2 and TRBJ2-1; no D gene call is confident. The TCR sequence derives from a woman between 35 and 75 years old with stage I lung adenocarcinoma. The sequenced sample was peripheral blood, obtained before any cancer treatment. The sequenced DNA: TGTGCCAGCAGTAGGTACAATGAGCAGTTCTTC. Its product reads: CASSRYNEQFF. Supplemented by the reference TRBV2 and TRBJ2-1 proteins around the CDR3, the complete variable domain is EPEVTQTPSHQVTQMGQEVILRCVPISNHLYFYWYRQILGQKVEFLVSFYNNEISEKSEIFDDQFSVERPDGSNFTLKIRSTKLEDSAMYFCASSRYNEQFFGPGTRLTVL.